These 8 T cell receptor beta chains came from one sample sequenced in a study of blood T cell repertoires in COVID-19. TCRdb's table, derived via immunoSEQ multiplex PCR, lists solely in-frame clones and lacks some. This table has 55,000 to 65,000 clones, more than 85% appearing once. Input material: peripheral blood. The source of these receptors is a man in his sixties with acute or convalescent COVID-19.

CDR3 sequence (DNA): TGTGCCAGCAGCTCGGGACAGATCTACGAGCAGTACTTC. Protein sequence: CASSSGQIYEQYF. The rearrangement links TRBV7-9 to TRBJ2-7; TRBD1 agrees at 7 bases. The CDR3 runs 13 residues. Germline-derived CDR1 and CDR2 are SEHNR and FQNEAQ (reference sequence). V lost 4 bases and J lost 3; bases outside the gene matches: 3.

The J gene is TRBJ1-2, the V gene TRBV19; no clear D. Deletions cut 4 bases from V and 6 bases from J, with 15 bases between. This CDR3 spans 14 amino acids. Germline CDR1 and CDR2: LNHDA and SQIVND (reference sequence). CDR3 sequence: CASSTQAATHGYTF. The CDR3 DNA reads TGTGCCAGTAGTACCCAGGCAGCCACGCATGGCTACACCTTC.

The chain is built from TRBV5-3 and TRBJ1-4; TRBD1 aligns across 8 bases. Being an ORF, TRBV5-3 has a function that is uncertain. The V and J ends lost 4 bases and 6 bases, in that order; junction bases with no gene match: 8. CDR3 length: 15 residues. In DNA, the CDR3 is TGTGCCAGAAGCCCCCGGCAGGGGGCGGATGAAAAACTGTTTTTT. It encodes CARSPRQGADEKLFF.

The V call is TRBV5-4, the J call TRBJ2-2; the match to TRBD2 covers 9 bases. The V gene end was trimmed by 0 bases and the J gene end by 1 base; junction bases not matched to a gene: 4. The CDR3 sequence is 17 residues long. Germline V lookup: CDR1 SGHNT, CDR2 YYREEE (reference sequence). The CDR3 spells CASSLGGTSLNTGELFF. CDR3 sequence (DNA): TGTGCCAGCAGCTTGGGTGGGACTAGCTTGAACACCGGGGAGCTGTTTTTT.

The chain carries TRBV3-1 (or the pseudogene TRBV3-2) and TRBJ2-5, with 9 bases that match TRBD2. The CDR3 totals 14 residues. Germline V gene sequence: CDR1 LGHDT, CDR2 YNNKEL (reference sequence). Trimming at V came to 1 base and at J to 7 bases, leaving 4 bases not matched to a gene. Here the CDR3 reads CASSQGGGAGTQYF. The CDR3, as DNA: TGTGCCAGCAGCCAAGGCGGGGGGGCCGGGACCCAGTACTTC.

V and J are TRBV5-1 and TRBJ1-2; D not certain. The CDR3 has 16 residues. V was pared by 0 bases and J by 4 bases, with 16 bases between. Germline V gene lookup returns CDR1 SGHRS and CDR2 YFSETQ. CDR3 in amino acids: CASSLDGQAILYGYTF. The CDR3 DNA follows: TGCGCCAGCAGCTTGGACGGTCAGGCAATTCTCTATGGCTACACCTTC.

The chain carries TRBV5-4 and TRBJ1-1; D is unclear. The V gene lost 1 base and the J gene lost 5 bases, with 12 bases spanning the gap. Per germline, CDR1 SGHNT and CDR2 YYREEE (reference sequence). This CDR3 region has 14 residues. The CDR3 sequence is CASSLSGRGTEAFF. In DNA, the CDR3 is TGTGCCAGCAGCTTGTCGGGGAGAGGAACTGAAGCTTTCTTT.

The chain links TRBV6-1 to TRBJ2-7; 8 nucleotides agree with TRBD2. CDR1 is MNHNS, CDR2 SASEGT, per germline. This CDR3 has 15 amino acids. Trimming cost V 6 bases and J 6 bases; bases outside gene matches: 13. The DNA of the CDR3 is TGTGCCAGCAGCCTGGAACCCGCGGGGGGTTTCGAGCAGTACTTC. Its translation is CASSLEPAGGFEQYF.